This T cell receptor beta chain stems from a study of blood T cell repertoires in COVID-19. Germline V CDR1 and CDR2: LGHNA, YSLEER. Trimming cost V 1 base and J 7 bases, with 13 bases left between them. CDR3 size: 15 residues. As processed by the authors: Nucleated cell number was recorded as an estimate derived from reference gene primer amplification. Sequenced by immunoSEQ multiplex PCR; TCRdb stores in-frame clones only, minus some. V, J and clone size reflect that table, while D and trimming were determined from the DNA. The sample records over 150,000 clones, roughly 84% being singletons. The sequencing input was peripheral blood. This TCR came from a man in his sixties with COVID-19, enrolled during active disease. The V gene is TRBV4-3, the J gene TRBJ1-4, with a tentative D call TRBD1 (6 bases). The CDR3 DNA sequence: TGCGCCAGCAGCCAAGGGCAAGGGGGGGCTGAAAAACTGTTTTTT. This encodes CASSQGQGGAEKLFF.